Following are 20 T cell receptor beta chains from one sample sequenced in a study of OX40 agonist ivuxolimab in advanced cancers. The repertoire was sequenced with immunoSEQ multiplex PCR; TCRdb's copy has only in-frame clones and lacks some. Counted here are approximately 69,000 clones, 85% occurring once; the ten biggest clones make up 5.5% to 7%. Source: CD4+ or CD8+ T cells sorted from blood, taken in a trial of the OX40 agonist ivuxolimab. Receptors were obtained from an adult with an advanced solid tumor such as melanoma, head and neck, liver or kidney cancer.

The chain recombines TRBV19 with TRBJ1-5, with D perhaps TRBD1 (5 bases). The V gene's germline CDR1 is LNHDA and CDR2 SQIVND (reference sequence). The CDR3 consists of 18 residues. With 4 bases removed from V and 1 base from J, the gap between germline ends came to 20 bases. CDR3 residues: CASSSPPGGGTSNQPQHF. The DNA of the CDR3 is TGTGCCAGTAGTAGCCCTCCTGGGGGGGGGACGAGCAATCAGCCCCAGCATTTT.

The CDR3 loop reads CASSFAGTDPGHQPQHF. CDR3 nucleotides: TGTGCCAGCAGCTTCGCCGGGACCGACCCTGGGCATCAGCCCCAGCATTTT. This sequence joins TRBV7-2 and TRBJ1-5; D is possibly TRBD1 (5 bases). Germline lookup yields CDR1 SGHTA and CDR2 FQGNSA. This CDR3 spans 17 amino acids. V lost 3 bases to trimming and J lost 5 bases, with 20 bases between them.

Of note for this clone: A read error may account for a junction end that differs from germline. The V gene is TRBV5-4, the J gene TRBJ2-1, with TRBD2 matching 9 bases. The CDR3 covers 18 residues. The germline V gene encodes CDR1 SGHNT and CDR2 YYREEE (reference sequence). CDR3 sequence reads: CASSLGDASGVAYNEQLF. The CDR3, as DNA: TGTGCCAGCAGCTTGGGCGATGCTAGCGGGGTGGCCTACAATGAGCAGCTCTTC.

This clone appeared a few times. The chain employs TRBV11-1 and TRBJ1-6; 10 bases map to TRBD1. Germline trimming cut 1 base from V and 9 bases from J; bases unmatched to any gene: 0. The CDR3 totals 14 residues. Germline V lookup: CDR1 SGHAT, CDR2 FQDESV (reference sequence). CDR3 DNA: TGTGCCAGCAGCTTAGGGACAGGGGGTTCACCCCTCCACTTT. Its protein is CASSLGTGGSPLHF.

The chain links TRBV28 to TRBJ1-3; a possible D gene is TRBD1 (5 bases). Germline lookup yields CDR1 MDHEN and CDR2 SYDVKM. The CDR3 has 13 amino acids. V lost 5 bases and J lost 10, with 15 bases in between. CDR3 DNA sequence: TGTGCCAGCAGTCCCCCCTCAGGGTGGACCATATATTTT. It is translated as CASSPPSGWTIYF. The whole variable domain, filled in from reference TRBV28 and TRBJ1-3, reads DVKVTQSSRYLVKRTGEKVFLECVQDMDHENMFWYRQDPGLGLRLIYFSYDVKMKEKGDIPEGYSVSREKKERFSLILESASTNQTSMYLCASSPPSGWTIYFGEGSWLTVV.

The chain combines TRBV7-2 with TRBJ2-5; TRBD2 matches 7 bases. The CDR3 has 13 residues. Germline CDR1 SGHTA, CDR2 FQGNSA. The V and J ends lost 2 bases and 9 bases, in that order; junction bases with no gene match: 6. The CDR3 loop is CASSLIGGGAQYF. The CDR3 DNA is TGTGCCAGCAGCTTAATCGGTGGGGGGGCCCAGTACTTC.

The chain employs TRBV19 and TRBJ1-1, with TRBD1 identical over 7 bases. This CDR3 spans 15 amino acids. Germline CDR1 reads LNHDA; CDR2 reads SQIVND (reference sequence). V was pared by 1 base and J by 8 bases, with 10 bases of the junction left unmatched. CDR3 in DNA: TGTGCCAGTAGTATAGCCGACAGGGATTTCCCGGAAGCTTTCTTT. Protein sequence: CASSIADRDFPEAFF.

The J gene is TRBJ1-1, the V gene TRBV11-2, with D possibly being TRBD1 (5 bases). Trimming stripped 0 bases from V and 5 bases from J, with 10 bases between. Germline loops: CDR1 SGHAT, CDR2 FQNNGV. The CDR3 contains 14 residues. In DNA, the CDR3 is TGTGCCAGCAGCTTAGACCCCGCAGGGACTGAAGCTTTCTTT. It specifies CASSLDPAGTEAFF.

The CDR3 DNA sequence: TGTGCCAGCAGTCAGACAGACTTCTACGAGCAGTACGTC. It yields the protein CASSQTDFYEQYV. The rearrangement links TRBV6-1 to TRBJ2-7, with D possibly matching TRBD1 (5 bases). CDR3 length: 13 amino acids. The germline gives CDR1 MNHNS, CDR2 SASEGT. V lost 5 bases and J lost 3, with 11 bases in between.

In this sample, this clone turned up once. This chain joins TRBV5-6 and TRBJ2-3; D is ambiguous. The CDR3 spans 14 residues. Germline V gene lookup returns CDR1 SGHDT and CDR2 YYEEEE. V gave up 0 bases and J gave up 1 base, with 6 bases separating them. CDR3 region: CASSLGYRTDTQYF. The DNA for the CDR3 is TGTGCCAGCAGCTTGGGTTACCGCACAGATACGCAGTATTTT.

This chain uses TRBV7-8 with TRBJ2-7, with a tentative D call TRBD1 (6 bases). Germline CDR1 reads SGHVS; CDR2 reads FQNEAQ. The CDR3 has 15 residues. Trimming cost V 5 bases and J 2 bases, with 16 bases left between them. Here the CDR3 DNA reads TGTGCCAGCAGCACCACCGGAACAGGGCCCTACGAGCAGTACGTC. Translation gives CASSTTGTGPYEQYV.

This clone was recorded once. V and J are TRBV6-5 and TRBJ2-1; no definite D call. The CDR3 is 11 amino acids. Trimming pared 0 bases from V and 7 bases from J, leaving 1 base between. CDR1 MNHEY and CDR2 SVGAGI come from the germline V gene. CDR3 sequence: CASSYSNEQFF. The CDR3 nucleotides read TGTGCCAGCAGTTACTCGAATGAGCAGTTCTTC.

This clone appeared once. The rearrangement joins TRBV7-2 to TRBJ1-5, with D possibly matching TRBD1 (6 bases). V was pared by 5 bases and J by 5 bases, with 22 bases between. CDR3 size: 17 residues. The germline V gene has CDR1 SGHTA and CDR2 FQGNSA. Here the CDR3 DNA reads TGTGCCAGCAGCGCCATAACAGGGACGTCCCTCTATCAGCCCCAGCATTTT. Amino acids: CASSAITGTSLYQPQHF.

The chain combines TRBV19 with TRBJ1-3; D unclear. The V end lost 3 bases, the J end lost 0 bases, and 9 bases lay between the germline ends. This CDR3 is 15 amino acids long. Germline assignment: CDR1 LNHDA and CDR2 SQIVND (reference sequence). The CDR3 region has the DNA TGTGCCAGTAGTATGGGGAGCAGCTCTGGAAACACCATATATTTT. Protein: CASSMGSSSGNTIYF.

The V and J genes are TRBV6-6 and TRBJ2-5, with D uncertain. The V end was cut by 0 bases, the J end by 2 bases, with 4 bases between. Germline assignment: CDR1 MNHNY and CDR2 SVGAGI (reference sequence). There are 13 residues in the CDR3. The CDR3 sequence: CASSYSPQETQYF. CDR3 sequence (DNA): TGTGCCAGCAGTTACTCGCCGCAAGAGACCCAGTACTTC.

CDR3 sequence (DNA): TGTGCCAGCTTAAGATTGAGCTCCTATAATTCACCCCTCCACTTT. It is translated as CASLRLSSYNSPLHF. V gene TRBV2 combines with J gene TRBJ1-6, with D unclear. The V gene lost 8 bases and the J gene lost 0 bases, with 11 bases spanning the gap. Per germline, CDR1 SNHLY and CDR2 FYNNEI. The CDR3 sequence is 15 residues long. The full variable domain, its missing parts supplied by reference TRBV2 and TRBJ1-6, is EPEVTQTPSHQVTQMGQEVILRCVPISNHLYFYWYRQILGQKVEFLVSFYNNEISEKSEIFDDQFSVERPDGSNFTLKIRSTKLEDSAMYFCASLRLSSYNSPLHFGNGTRLTVT.

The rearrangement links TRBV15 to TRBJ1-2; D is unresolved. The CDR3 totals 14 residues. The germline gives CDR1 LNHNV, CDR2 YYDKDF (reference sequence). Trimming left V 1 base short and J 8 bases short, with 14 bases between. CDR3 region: CATSRVVGGSGYTF. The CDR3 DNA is TGTGCCACCAGCAGAGTGGTCGGTGGTTCCGGCTACACCTTC. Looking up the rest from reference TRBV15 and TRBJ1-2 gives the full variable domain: DAMVIQNPRYQVTQFGKPVTLSCSQTLNHNVMYWYQQKSSQAPKLLFHYYDKDFNNEADTPDNFQSRRPNTSFCFLDIRSPGLGDTAMYLCATSRVVGGSGYTFGSGTRLTVV.

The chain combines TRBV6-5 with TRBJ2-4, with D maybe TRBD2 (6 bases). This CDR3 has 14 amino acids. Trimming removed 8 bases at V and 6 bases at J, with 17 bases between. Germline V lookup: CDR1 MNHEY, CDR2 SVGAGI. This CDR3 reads CASARGAGRNIQYF. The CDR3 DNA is TGTGCCAGCGCGCGTGGGGCGGGAAGAAACATTCAGTACTTC.

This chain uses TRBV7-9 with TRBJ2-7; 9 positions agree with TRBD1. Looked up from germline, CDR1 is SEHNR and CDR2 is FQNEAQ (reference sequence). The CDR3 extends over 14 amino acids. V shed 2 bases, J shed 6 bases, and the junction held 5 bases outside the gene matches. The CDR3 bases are TGTGCCAGCAGCTTAATGGACAGGGGTTCCGAGCAGTACTTC. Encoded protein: CASSLMDRGSEQYF.

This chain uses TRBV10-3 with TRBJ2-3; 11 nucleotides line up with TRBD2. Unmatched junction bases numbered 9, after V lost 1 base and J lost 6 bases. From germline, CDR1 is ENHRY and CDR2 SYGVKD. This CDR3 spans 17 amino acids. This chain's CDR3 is CAISEFLAGGSWDTQYF. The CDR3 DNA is TGTGCCATCAGTGAGTTCCTAGCGGGGGGCTCTTGGGATACGCAGTATTTT.